The TCR beta chain described here comes from a study of blood T cell repertoires in COVID-19. Data came from immunoSEQ multiplex PCR; TCRdb stores just in-frame clones and leaves some out. The repertoire consists of some 450,000 clones, with about 90% occurring once and the leading ten covering 0.7% to 0.85%. J gave up 5 bases and V 4 bases, and 5 bases lay outside the gene matches. The V gene's germline CDR1 is SGHRS and CDR2 YFSETQ. This CDR3 spans 14 amino acids. The sample was peripheral blood. The TCR was taken from a man aged 18 to 29 with COVID-19, enrolled during active disease. This chain links TRBV5-1 with TRBJ2-3, with TRBD1 identical over 9 bases. The DNA of the CDR3 is TGCGCCAGCAGCCGACAGGGGGAAGAAGATACGCAGTATTTT. Translating gives CASSRQGEEDTQYF.